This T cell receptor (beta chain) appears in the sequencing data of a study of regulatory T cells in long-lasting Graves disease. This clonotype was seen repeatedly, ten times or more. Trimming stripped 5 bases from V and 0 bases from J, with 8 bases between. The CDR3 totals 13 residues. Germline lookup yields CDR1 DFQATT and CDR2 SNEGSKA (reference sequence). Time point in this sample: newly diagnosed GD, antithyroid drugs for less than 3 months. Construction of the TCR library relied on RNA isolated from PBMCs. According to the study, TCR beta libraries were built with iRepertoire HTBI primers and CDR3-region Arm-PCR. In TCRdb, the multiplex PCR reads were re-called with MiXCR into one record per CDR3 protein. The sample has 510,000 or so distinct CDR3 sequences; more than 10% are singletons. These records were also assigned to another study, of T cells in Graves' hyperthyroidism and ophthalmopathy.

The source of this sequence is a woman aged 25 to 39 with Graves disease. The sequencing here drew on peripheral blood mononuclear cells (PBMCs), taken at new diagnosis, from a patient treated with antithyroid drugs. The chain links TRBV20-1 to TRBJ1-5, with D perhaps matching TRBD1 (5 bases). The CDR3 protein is CSAGGYSNQPQHF. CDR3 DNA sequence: TGCAGTGCTGGGGGTTATAGCAATCAGCCCCAGCATTTT.